The 29 T cell receptor beta chains below all came from one sample that was sequenced in a study of T cells in Graves' hyperthyroidism and ophthalmopathy. The TCR beta CDR3 regions underwent amplification using RNA transcripts as the source. The HTBI primer set served for first-round RT-PCR of the TCR CDR3. One entry per CDR3 protein results from TCRdb running MiXCR on the multiplex PCR reads. The sample shows roughly 510,000 distinct CDR3 sequences, around 21% of them seen only once. Sequenced sample: blood. These receptors came from a man younger than 35 with Graves' hyperthyroidism.

This clonotype was counted a few times. A junction boundary mismatches the germline segment, possibly from a read error. The rearrangement joins TRBV11-2 to TRBJ1-2; D unclear. Germline V CDR1 and CDR2: SGHAT, FQNNGV. CDR3 length: 18 residues. CDR3 in DNA: TGTGCCAGCAGCTCGCACCCGGCCCCAACTAAAGAGGCCTATGGCTACATCTTC. Its protein is CASSSHPAPTKEAYGYIF.

The chain combines TRBV12-3 or TRBV12-4 with TRBJ2-7; 12 nucleotides match TRBD2. V trimming: 5 bases; J trimming: 4 bases; junction bases outside the gene matches: 6. There are 15 residues in the CDR3. The CDR3 reads CASSPRTSGKYEQYF. The CDR3 region has the DNA TGTGCCAGCAGTCCCCGGACTAGCGGGAAGTACGAGCAGTACTTC.

This clonotype was found many times. The rearrangement joins TRBV20-1 to TRBJ2-5; D unclear. V was cut by 0 bases and J by 2 bases, with 10 bases left in between. The germline gives CDR1 DFQATT, CDR2 SNEGSKA (reference sequence). This CDR3 comprises 14 residues. CDR3 DNA sequence: TGCAGTGCTAGAGATCTGGCACTTCAAGAGACCCAGTACTTC. Its translation is CSARDLALQETQYF.

This clonotype was seen repeatedly, ten times or more. The chain joins TRBV6-1 to TRBJ1-3; D gene ambiguous. This CDR3 is built from 14 residues. Trimming cost V 6 bases and J 0 bases, with 9 bases left between them. Germline V CDR1 and CDR2: MNHNS, SASEGT. The CDR3 here is CASSPDGSGNTIYF. In DNA, the CDR3 is TGTGCCAGCAGCCCAGACGGCTCTGGAAACACCATATATTTT.

This chain connects TRBV20-1 to TRBJ2-7, with 9 positions matching TRBD2. The germline CDR1 and CDR2 sequences are DFQATT and SNEGSKA (reference sequence). CDR3 length equals 14 residues. Trimming removed 3 bases from V and 4 bases from J; junction bases left unmatched: 7. The chain's CDR3 is CSARDSGGGYEQYF. CDR3 sequence (DNA): TGCAGTGCTAGGGATAGCGGGGGCGGGTACGAGCAGTACTTC.

Many counts were recorded for this clonotype. The chain is built from TRBV6-2 or TRBV6-3 and TRBJ2-2; 7 bases are a match to TRBD2. Germline CDR1 reads MNHEY; CDR2 reads SVGEGT. V gave up 5 bases and J gave up 6 bases; unmatched junction bases: 15. The CDR3 runs to 17 residues. The CDR3 DNA reads as TGTGCCAGCAGTCCACCTAGCGGTATGACCGGCGCCGGGGAGCTGTTTTTT. Its translation: CASSPPSGMTGAGELFF.

The chain employs TRBV20-1 and TRBJ2-5; D might be TRBD1 (5 bases). The V gene's germline CDR1 is DFQATT and CDR2 SNEGSKA (reference sequence). The CDR3 is 12 residues long. CDR3 DNA sequence: TGCAGCCAAACAGGTGTGGGGGAGACCCAGTACTTC. Amino acids: CSQTGVGETQYF.

This clonotype was seen at least ten times. The V gene is TRBV10-3, the J gene TRBJ2-7, with D possibly being TRBD1 or TRBD2 (5 bases each). V was pared by 6 bases and J by 5 bases, with 14 bases between. The CDR3 runs to 13 residues. The germline CDR1 and CDR2 sequences are ENHRY and SYGVKD. The chain's CDR3 is CAIRGDDVNEQYF. CDR3 DNA: TGTGCCATCAGAGGGGACGATGTCAACGAGCAGTACTTC.

This clonotype was detected a few times. The chain carries TRBV7-6 and TRBJ2-4; D is perhaps TRBD2 (6 bases). The CDR3 sequence is 17 residues long. Trimming shortened V by 5 bases and J by 0 bases, and 17 bases separated the two germline ends. Germline V gene sequence: CDR1 SGHVS, CDR2 FNYEAQ. The CDR3 sequence is CASSPGPGGLAKNIQYF. DNA for the CDR3: TGTGCCAGCAGCCCGGGCCCTGGAGGGTTAGCCAAAAACATTCAGTACTTC.

This chain links TRBV11-3 with TRBJ2-5; D perhaps matches TRBD1 (6 bases). V shed 5 bases and J shed 2 bases, with 12 bases lying between them. The length of the CDR3 is 14 residues. The V gene's germline CDR1 is SGHNT and CDR2 YENEEA. In nucleotides, the CDR3 is TGTGCCAGCAGCCGTCGGACAGATCAAGAGACCCAGTACTTC. This encodes CASSRRTDQETQYF.

This chain uses TRBV5-5 with TRBJ2-2; D may match TRBD1 or TRBD2 (6 bases each). The CDR3 has 14 amino acids. V was trimmed by 3 bases and J by 7 bases, leaving 13 bases between them. Germline assignment: CDR1 SGHKS and CDR2 YYEKEE (reference sequence). The CDR3 region has the DNA TGTGCCAGCAGCTGGACCGGGGGCGGCGGGGAGCTGTTTTTT. It translates to CASSWTGGGGELFF.

The chain recombines TRBV7-8 with TRBJ1-1; the match to TRBD1 covers 7 bases. J was trimmed by 1 base and V by 5 bases; bases with no gene match: 10. This CDR3 comprises 16 residues. Germline lookup yields CDR1 SGHVS and CDR2 FQNEAQ. The CDR3 reads CASSRMGTARNTEAFF. Here the CDR3 DNA reads TGTGCCAGCAGCCGAATGGGGACAGCGAGGAACACTGAAGCTTTCTTT.

The table lists this clonotype with many counts. The rearrangement joins TRBV19 to TRBJ2-7; D is perhaps TRBD1 (6 bases). The ends were cut back, 5 bases at V and 6 bases at J, with 14 bases in the middle. CDR3 size: 13 residues. Germline V CDR1 and CDR2: LNHDA, SQIVND (reference sequence). CDR3 coding DNA: TGTGCCAGTAGTCTTACAGGGACCGGCGAGCAGTACTTC. It codes for CASSLTGTGEQYF.

Ten or more counts support this clonotype. The chain employs TRBV5-5 and TRBJ1-1; 10 bases line up with TRBD1. Germline-derived CDR1 and CDR2 are SGHKS and YYEKEE (reference sequence). The ends lost 0 bases at V and 10 bases at J; junction bases unmatched: 12. The CDR3 has 16 residues. The CDR3 loop is CASSLGTTGGRSGAFF. The CDR3 DNA is TGTGCCAGCAGCTTGGGCACGACAGGGGGCAGGTCTGGAGCTTTCTTT.

This clonotype was seen repeatedly, ten times or more. The chain is built from TRBV28 and TRBJ1-2; 10 nucleotides align to TRBD1. J was trimmed by 1 base and V by 8 bases; bases with no gene match: 7. CDR1 and CDR2 from the germline V gene are MDHEN and SYDVKM. The CDR3 runs 15 residues. The CDR3 region has the DNA TGTGCCAGCGAGGACAGGGGGGTTTTTAACTATGGCTACACCTTC. Amino acids: CASEDRGVFNYGYTF.

This clonotype was picked up many times. The chain employs TRBV28 and TRBJ2-5, with 9 bases aligning to TRBD2. Germline V gene lookup returns CDR1 MDHEN and CDR2 SYDVKM. With V trimmed by 7 bases and J by 0 bases, 3 bases remained unmatched. The CDR3 totals 14 residues. The CDR3 region is CASTPSGDQETQYF. CDR3 coding DNA: TGTGCCAGCACCCCTAGCGGGGACCAAGAGACCCAGTACTTC.

This clonotype was counted many times. V and J are TRBV27 and TRBJ1-2; tentative D call: TRBD1 (6 bases). The CDR3 has 15 amino acids. V lost 2 bases and J 8 bases, leaving 18 bases between the germline ends. Germline lookup yields CDR1 MNHEY and CDR2 SMNVEV (reference sequence). The CDR3 loop is CASSLSSQGIGGYTF. For the CDR3, the DNA is TGTGCCAGCAGTTTAAGTAGCCAGGGGATCGGGGGCTACACCTTC.

There are many counts of this clonotype. The chain carries TRBV6-1 and TRBJ2-7, with D hard to call. The CDR3 sequence is 12 residues long. The V gene's germline CDR1 is MNHNS and CDR2 SASEGT. With 4 bases removed from V and 4 bases from J, the gap between germline ends came to 8 bases. The CDR3 here is CASSGTVYEQYF. DNA for the CDR3: TGTGCCAGCAGTGGGACCGTTTACGAGCAGTACTTC.

In its sample, this clonotype was seen a few times. The rearrangement joins TRBV20-1 to TRBJ2-7; TRBD2 matches 11 bases. Germline CDR1 and CDR2: DFQATT and SNEGSKA (reference sequence). There are 17 residues in the CDR3. J gave up 3 bases and V 0 bases, and 10 bases lay outside the gene matches. The CDR3 bases are TGCAGTGCTAGAGATCAGGCTAGCGGGGGGTCCGTCTACGAGCAGTACTTC. Protein sequence: CSARDQASGGSVYEQYF.

This clonotype occurred many times. The chain links TRBV6-1 to TRBJ1-1; D is ambiguous. This CDR3 region has 16 residues. Between the trimmed V and J ends, which lost 8 bases and 1 base, there was a span of 20 bases. Germline loops: CDR1 MNHNS, CDR2 SASEGT. The CDR3 DNA is TGTGCCAGCGATAGGCAGGCCGGCCCTCCGAACACTGAAGCTTTCTTT. This translates into CASDRQAGPPNTEAFF.

In this sample, this clonotype turned up many times. This chain links TRBV12-3 or TRBV12-4 with TRBJ2-5; D not resolved. The CDR3 length is 13 residues. V was trimmed by 3 bases and J by 5 bases, leaving 10 bases between them. The CDR3 nucleotides are TGTGCCAGCAGTTTCGTCCTCAGGGAGACCCAGTACTTC. Protein: CASSFVLRETQYF.

A few counts support this clonotype. This chain uses TRBV20-1 with TRBJ2-3; TRBD2 might be the D (5 bases). The V and J ends lost 1 base and 5 bases respectively, with 16 bases between them. Germline-derived CDR1 and CDR2 are DFQATT and SNEGSKA (reference sequence). The CDR3 loop spans 15 amino acids. DNA for the CDR3: TGCAGTGCTAGAGCCCTGGGTGTACGGGGAGATACGCAGTATTTT. It codes for CSARALGVRGDTQYF.

This clonotype showed up many times. V usage is TRBV11-2 and J usage is TRBJ2-7; D assignment may be TRBD1 or TRBD2 (6 bases each). The CDR3 runs 17 residues. Germline assignment: CDR1 SGHAT and CDR2 FQNNGV. Between the trimmed V and J ends, which lost 4 bases and 0 bases, there was a span of 19 bases. In DNA form, the CDR3 reads TGTGCCAGCAGCTCCGGGGGATGGGGGGCAAACTCCTACGAGCAGTACTTC. Protein sequence: CASSSGGWGANSYEQYF.

A remark on this clonotype: This sequence may be a read error, since a much larger clone differs from it by one base. This chain uses TRBV5-4 with TRBJ2-7; 9 bases are a match to TRBD2. In germline, CDR1 is SGHNT, CDR2 YYREEE (reference sequence). This CDR3 is built from 17 residues. V shed 0 bases, J shed 5 bases, and the junction held 12 bases outside the gene matches. CDR3: CASSLDVGGGAVNEQYF. CDR3 sequence (DNA): TGTGCCAGCAGCTTGGACGTTGGCGGGGGGGCAGTCAACGAGCAGTACTTC.

This clonotype occurred many times. The chain recombines TRBV24-1 with TRBJ2-6; D not resolved. The germline V gene encodes CDR1 KGHDR and CDR2 SFDVKD. Between the trimmed V and J ends, which lost 3 bases and 1 base, there was a span of 3 bases. The CDR3 length is 14 residues. The CDR3 loop reads CATSDRSGANVLTF. The CDR3 nucleotides read TGTGCCACCAGTGATCGTTCTGGGGCCAACGTCCTGACTTTC.

This clonotype showed up just a few times. This sequence joins TRBV13 and TRBJ2-2; weak D call: TRBD2 (7 bases). The CDR3 runs to 15 residues. Trimming shortened V by 5 bases and J by 7 bases, and 17 bases separated the two germline ends. CDR1 and CDR2 from the germline V gene are PRHDT and FYEKMQ (reference sequence). The CDR3 nucleotides are TGTGCCAGCAGCACGCGGGGGCCGGAAGGCGGGGAGCTGTTTTTT. Its protein is CASSTRGPEGGELFF. The full variable domain, in which reference TRBV13 and TRBJ2-2 provide the parts outside the CDR3, is AAGVIQSPRHLIKEKRETATLKCYPIPRHDTVYWYQQGPGQDPQFLISFYEKMQSDKGSIPDRFSAQQFSDYHSELNMSSLELGDSALYFCASSTRGPEGGELFFGEGSRLTVL.

CDR3 bases: TGTGCCAGCAGGCCTGGACAGGGGAATAATTCACCCCTCCACTTT. Translating it yields CASRPGQGNNSPLHF. The V call is TRBV28, the J call TRBJ1-6; 9 bases map to TRBD1. Unmatched junction bases numbered 5, after V lost 6 bases and J lost 5 bases. The CDR3 runs 15 residues. Germline lookup yields CDR1 MDHEN and CDR2 SYDVKM.

This clonotype has a count of ten or more. This sequence joins TRBV4-1 and TRBJ1-2; D might be TRBD1 (5 bases). The CDR3 covers 13 residues. The V end was cut by 6 bases, the J end by 4 bases, with 12 bases between. Germline values: CDR1 MGHRA, CDR2 YSYEKL. CDR3 nucleotide sequence: TGCGCCAGCAGACATCCAGGGTTCTATGGCTACACCTTC. It yields the protein CASRHPGFYGYTF.

This clonotype showed up many times. The chain recombines TRBV27 with TRBJ1-5; D call uncertain. Germline assignment: CDR1 MNHEY and CDR2 SMNVEV (reference sequence). Trimming pared 5 bases from V and 1 base from J, leaving 18 bases between. CDR3 length equals 17 residues. In nucleotides, the CDR3 is TGTGCCAGCAGTCCCCTATACGAGATTTGGAGCAATCAGCCCCAGCATTTT. Translated, it gives CASSPLYEIWSNQPQHF.